These 6 T cell receptor beta chains share one sample of origin, sequenced in a study of T cells in Graves' hyperthyroidism and ophthalmopathy. TCR beta CDR3 region amplification was performed from RNA transcripts. First-round RT-PCR of the TCR CDR3 relied on the HTBI primer set. MiXCR, applied by TCRdb to the multiplex PCR reads, yields one record per CDR3 protein. The sample has about 840,000 distinct CDR3 sequences, over 35% seen once. Sequenced input: blood. The receptor source for this set is a man aged 18 to 29 with Graves' hyperthyroidism.

This chain joins TRBV9 and TRBJ2-6; tentatively, D is TRBD2 (7 bases). The CDR3 has 17 residues. From germline, CDR1 is SGDLS and CDR2 YYNGEE. V was trimmed by 2 bases and J by 0 bases, leaving 12 bases between them. The DNA of the CDR3 is TGTGCCAGCAGCGTCCTCGGGGGGCCCTCTGGGGCCAACGTCCTGACTTTC. The encoded protein is CASSVLGGPSGANVLTF.

This clonotype was detected a few times. The rearrangement uses TRBV13 and TRBJ1-4; D gene unclear. This CDR3 is 12 amino acids long. Germline V gene data show CDR1 as PRHDT and CDR2 as FYEKMQ (reference sequence). Trimming pared 5 bases from V and 14 bases from J, leaving 15 bases between. The chain's CDR3 is CASSPFEGELFF. DNA of the CDR3: TGTGCCAGCAGCCCCTTTGAGGGCGAGCTGTTTTTT.

This clonotype was seen repeatedly, ten times or more. The gene calls are TRBV9 and TRBJ1-2; the D is unclear. Germline values: CDR1 SGDLS, CDR2 YYNGEE. V was trimmed by 5 bases and J by 4 bases, leaving 12 bases between them. This CDR3 region has 13 residues. The CDR3 sequence is CASRDPVIYGYTF. CDR3 nucleotide sequence: TGTGCCAGCAGGGACCCTGTCATCTATGGCTACACCTTC.

This clonotype was found a few times. The chain is built from TRBV7-2 and TRBJ1-5, with TRBD1 as a possible D gene (5 bases). The CDR3 has 14 residues. Trimming left V 5 bases short and J 6 bases short, with 14 bases between. From germline, CDR1 is SGHTA and CDR2 FQGNSA. In nucleotides, the CDR3 is TGTGCCAGCAGCGCCTCACTCGGGGGTCAGCCCCAGCATTTT. Translated, it gives CASSASLGGQPQHF.

This clonotype was seen once. The rearrangement uses TRBV10-1 and TRBJ1-2; perhaps TRBD1 as D (5 bases). CDR3 length equals 14 residues. Germline V gene sequence: CDR1 WNHNN, CDR2 SYGVQD (reference sequence). V lost 8 bases, J lost 1 base, and 14 bases lay in between. CDR3 nucleotide sequence: TGCGCCAGCGGACACAGCGTAGGTAACTATGGCTACACCTTC. It encodes CASGHSVGNYGYTF.

The chain recombines TRBV20-1 with TRBJ1-2, with unresolved D. Germline V gene sequence: CDR1 DFQATT, CDR2 SNEGSKA (reference sequence). The CDR3 covers 13 residues. V was shortened by 4 bases and J by 8 bases, with 17 bases between the two germline ends. CDR3 sequence: CSANPPGRRGYTF. The CDR3 nucleotides are TGCAGTGCTAACCCCCCGGGGAGACGGGGCTACACCTTC.